This T cell receptor (beta chain) was recorded in a study of CD8+ T cells in alopecia areata. Study summary: It was oral tofacitinib, at 5 to 10 mg twice daily, that treated patients received.

Findings and caveats of the study: Expanded CD8+ clones among the top 100, as well as scalp clonality, were significantly decreased by tofacitinib. A large proportion of expanded lesional clones were detected persisting in scalp and blood during tofacitinib.

Treatment denoted: oral pan-JAK inhibitor, 5-10 mg twice daily. Lesional scalp tissue (obtained by punch biopsy) and peripheral blood were collected from alopecia areata patients. Worth noting for this clone: No antigen is known for it.

Reverse transcribed after extraction, RNA yielded cDNA as the sequencing template. Assay used: immunoSEQ multiplex PCR; TCRdb lists only in-frame clones, some missing. The data show 150,000 to 200,000 clones, around three fifths seen once. V lost 7 bases and J lost 8; bases outside the gene matches: 12. The CDR3 contains 15 residues. Germline V lookup: CDR1 MNHNY, CDR2 SVGAGI (reference sequence). Sequencing was performed on CD4+ T cells sorted from blood, taken at week 24, from a patient treated with tofacitinib. The clonotype was recovered from a human donor with alopecia areata. The V gene is TRBV6-6, the J gene TRBJ2-1, with 9 bases that match TRBD2. Written as DNA, the CDR3 is TGTGCCAGCACCCCTCGGCGGGGGGGCAGGGATGAGCAGTTCTTC. It encodes CASTPRRGGRDEQFF.